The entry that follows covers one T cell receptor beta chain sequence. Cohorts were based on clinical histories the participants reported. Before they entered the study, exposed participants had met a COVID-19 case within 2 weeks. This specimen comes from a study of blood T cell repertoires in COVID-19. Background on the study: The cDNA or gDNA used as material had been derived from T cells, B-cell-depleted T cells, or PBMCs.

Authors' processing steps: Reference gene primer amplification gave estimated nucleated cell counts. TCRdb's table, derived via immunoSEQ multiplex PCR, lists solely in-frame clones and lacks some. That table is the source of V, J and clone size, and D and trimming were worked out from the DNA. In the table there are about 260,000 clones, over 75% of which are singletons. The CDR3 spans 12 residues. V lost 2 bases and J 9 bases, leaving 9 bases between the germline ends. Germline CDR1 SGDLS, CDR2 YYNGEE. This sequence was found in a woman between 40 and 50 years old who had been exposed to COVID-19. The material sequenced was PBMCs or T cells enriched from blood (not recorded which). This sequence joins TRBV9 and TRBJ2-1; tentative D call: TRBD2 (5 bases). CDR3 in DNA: TGTGCCAGCAGCGTTCTAGCCGGTGAGCAGTTCTTC. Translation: CASSVLAGEQFF.